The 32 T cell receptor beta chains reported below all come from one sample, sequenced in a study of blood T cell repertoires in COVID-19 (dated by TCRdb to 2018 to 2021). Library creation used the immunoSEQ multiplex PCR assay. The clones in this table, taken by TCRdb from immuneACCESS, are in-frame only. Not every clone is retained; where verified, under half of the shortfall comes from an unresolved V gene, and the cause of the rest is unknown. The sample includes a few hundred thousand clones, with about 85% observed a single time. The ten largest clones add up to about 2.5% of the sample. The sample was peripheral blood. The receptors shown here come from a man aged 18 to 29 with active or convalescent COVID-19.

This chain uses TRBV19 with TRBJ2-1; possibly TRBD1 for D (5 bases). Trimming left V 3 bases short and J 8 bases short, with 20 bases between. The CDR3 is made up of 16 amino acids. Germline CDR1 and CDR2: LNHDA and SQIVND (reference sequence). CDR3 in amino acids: CASSIRAQGQWDEQFF. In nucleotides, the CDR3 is TGTGCCAGTAGTATTCGGGCTCAGGGCCAATGGGATGAGCAGTTCTTC.

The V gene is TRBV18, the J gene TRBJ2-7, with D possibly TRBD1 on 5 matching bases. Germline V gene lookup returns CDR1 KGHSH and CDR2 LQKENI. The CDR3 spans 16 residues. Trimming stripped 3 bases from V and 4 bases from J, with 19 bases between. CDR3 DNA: TGTGCCAGCTCACCCTGGATCCCGTACAGGAAATACGAGCAGTACTTC. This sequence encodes CASSPWIPYRKYEQYF. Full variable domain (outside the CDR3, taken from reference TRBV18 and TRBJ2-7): NAGVMQNPRHLVRRRGQEARLRCSPMKGHSHVYWYRQLPEEGLKFMVYLQKENIIDESGMPKERFSAEFPKEGPSILRIQQVVRGDSAAYFCASSPWIPYRKYEQYFGPGTRLTVT.

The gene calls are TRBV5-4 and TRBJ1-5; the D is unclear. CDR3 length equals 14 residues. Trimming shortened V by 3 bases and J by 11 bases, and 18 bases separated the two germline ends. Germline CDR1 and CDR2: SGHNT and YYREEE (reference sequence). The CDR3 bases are TGTGCCAGCAGCTCCGACACGGCCGTATCGGCCCAGCATTTT. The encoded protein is CASSSDTAVSAQHF.

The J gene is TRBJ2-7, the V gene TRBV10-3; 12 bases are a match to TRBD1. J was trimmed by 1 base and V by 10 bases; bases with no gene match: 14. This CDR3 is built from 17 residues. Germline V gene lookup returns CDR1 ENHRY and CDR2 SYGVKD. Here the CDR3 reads CATYTGTGGLGSYEQYF. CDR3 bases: TGTGCCACCTACACCGGGACAGGGGGCTTGGGATCCTACGAGCAGTACTTC.

The DNA for the CDR3 is TGTGCCAGCCAGGGACTAGCGGGAGTTGAGGCCGGGGAGCTGTTTTTT. Its protein is CASQGLAGVEAGELFF. The chain uses TRBV2 and TRBJ2-2; TRBD2 agrees at 14 bases. V trimming: 8 bases; J trimming: 6 bases; junction bases outside the gene matches: 8. In germline, CDR1 is SNHLY, CDR2 FYNNEI. This CDR3 has 16 amino acids.

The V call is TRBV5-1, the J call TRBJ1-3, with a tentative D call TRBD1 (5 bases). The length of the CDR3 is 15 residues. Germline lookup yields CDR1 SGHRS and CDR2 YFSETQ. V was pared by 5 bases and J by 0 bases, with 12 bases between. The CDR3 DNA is TGCGCCAGCAGGGACATGGACTACTCTGGAAACACCATATATTTT. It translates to CASRDMDYSGNTIYF.

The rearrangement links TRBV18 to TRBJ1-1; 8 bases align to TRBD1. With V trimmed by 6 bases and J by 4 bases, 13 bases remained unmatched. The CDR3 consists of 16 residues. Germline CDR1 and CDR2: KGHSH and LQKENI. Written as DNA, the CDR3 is TGTGCCAGCTCTCCTAGGGCGGGACAGGAGTTCACTGAAGCTTTCTTT. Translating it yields CASSPRAGQEFTEAFF.

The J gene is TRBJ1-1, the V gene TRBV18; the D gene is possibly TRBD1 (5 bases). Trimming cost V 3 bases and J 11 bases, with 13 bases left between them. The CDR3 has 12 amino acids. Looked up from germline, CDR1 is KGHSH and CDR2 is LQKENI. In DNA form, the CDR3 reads TGTGCCAGCTCACCGGGGGGAGGAGACGCTTTCTTT. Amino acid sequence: CASSPGGGDAFF.

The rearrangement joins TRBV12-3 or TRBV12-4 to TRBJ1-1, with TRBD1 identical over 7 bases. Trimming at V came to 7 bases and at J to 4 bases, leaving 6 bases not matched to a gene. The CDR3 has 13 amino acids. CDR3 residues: CASISQGSTEAFF. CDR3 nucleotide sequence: TGTGCCAGCATCTCACAGGGGTCCACTGAAGCTTTCTTT.

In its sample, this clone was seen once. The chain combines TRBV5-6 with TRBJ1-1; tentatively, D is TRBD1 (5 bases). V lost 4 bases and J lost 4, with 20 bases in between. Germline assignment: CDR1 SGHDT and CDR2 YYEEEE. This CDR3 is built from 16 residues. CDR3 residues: CASSTDPPGPATEAFF. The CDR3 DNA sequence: TGTGCCAGCAGCACGGACCCCCCAGGGCCGGCCACTGAAGCTTTCTTT. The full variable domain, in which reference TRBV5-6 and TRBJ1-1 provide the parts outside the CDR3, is DAGVTQSPTHLIKTRGQQVTLRCSPKSGHDTVSWYQQALGQGPQFIFQYYEEEERQRGNFPDRFSGHQFPNYSSELNVNALLLGDSALYLCASSTDPPGPATEAFFGQGTRLTVV.

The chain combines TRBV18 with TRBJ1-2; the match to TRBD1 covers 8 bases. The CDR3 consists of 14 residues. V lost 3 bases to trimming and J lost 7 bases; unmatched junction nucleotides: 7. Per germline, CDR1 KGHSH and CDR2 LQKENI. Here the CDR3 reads CASSPTGDYSGYTF. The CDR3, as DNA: TGTGCCAGCTCACCGACAGGGGATTATAGTGGCTACACCTTC.

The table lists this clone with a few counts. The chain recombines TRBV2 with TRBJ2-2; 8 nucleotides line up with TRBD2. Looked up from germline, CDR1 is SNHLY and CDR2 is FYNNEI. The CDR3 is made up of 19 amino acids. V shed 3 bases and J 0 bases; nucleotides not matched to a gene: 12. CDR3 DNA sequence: TGTGCCAGCAGTGACGTGGCTAGCGGGCCCATCGCGAACACCGGGGAGCTGTTTTTT. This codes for CASSDVASGPIANTGELFF.

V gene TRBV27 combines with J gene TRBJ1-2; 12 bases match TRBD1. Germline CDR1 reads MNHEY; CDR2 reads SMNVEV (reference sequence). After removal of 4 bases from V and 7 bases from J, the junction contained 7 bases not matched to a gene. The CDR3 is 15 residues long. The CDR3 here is CASSWGGQGAGGYTF. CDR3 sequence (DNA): TGTGCCAGCAGTTGGGGGGGACAGGGGGCGGGTGGCTACACCTTC.

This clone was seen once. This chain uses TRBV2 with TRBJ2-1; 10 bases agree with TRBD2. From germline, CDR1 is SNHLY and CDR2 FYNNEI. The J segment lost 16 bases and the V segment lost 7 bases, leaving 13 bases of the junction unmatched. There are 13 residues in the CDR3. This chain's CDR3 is CASTSVSGGPPFF. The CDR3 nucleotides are TGTGCCAGCACCTCGGTTAGCGGGGGGCCCCCTTTCTTC.

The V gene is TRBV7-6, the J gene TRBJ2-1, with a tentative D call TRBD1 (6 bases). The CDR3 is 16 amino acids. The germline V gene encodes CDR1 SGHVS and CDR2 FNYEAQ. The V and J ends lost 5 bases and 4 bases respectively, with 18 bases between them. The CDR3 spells CASSATGQRLYNEQFF. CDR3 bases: TGTGCCAGCAGCGCAACGGGACAACGCCTGTACAATGAGCAGTTCTTC.

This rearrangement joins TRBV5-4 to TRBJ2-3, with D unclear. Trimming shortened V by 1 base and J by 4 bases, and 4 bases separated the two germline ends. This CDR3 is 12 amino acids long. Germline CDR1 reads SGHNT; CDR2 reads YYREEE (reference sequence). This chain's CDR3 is CASSLFADTQYF. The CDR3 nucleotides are TGTGCCAGCAGCTTGTTCGCAGATACGCAGTATTTT.

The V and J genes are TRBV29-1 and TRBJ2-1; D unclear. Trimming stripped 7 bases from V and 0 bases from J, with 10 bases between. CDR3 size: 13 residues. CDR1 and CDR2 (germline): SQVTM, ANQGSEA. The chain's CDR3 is CSAETASYNEQFF. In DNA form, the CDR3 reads TGCAGCGCCGAAACAGCCTCCTACAATGAGCAGTTCTTC.

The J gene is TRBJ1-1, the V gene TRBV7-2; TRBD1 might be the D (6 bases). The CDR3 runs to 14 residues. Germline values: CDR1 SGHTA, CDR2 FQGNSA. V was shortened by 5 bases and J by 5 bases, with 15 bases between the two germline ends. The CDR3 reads CASSILGGGTEAFF. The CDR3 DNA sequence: TGTGCCAGCAGCATCCTAGGGGGAGGGACTGAAGCTTTCTTT.

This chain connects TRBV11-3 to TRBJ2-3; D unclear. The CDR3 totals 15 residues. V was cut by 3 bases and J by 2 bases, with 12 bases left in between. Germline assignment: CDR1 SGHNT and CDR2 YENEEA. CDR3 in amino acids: CASSLGGLITDTQYF. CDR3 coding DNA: TGTGCCAGCAGCTTGGGTGGGCTAATCACAGATACGCAGTATTTT.

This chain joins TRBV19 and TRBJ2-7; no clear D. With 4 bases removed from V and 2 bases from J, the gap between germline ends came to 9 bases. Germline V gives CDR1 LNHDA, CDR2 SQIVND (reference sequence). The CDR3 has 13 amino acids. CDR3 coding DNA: TGTGCCAGTAGTAACAGACGAGCCTACGAGCAGTACTTC. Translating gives CASSNRRAYEQYF.

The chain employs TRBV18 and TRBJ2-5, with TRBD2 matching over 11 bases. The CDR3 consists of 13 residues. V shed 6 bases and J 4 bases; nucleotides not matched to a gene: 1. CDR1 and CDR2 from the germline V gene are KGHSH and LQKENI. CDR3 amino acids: CASSLAGGETQYF. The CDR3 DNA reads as TGTGCCAGCTCCCTAGCGGGAGGAGAGACCCAGTACTTC.

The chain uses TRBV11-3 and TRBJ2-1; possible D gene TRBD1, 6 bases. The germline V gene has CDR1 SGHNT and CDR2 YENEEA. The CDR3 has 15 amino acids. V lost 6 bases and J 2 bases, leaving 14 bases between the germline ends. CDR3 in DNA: TGTGCCAGCAGTACCGGGACACAAACCTACAATGAGCAGTTCTTC. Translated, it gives CASSTGTQTYNEQFF.

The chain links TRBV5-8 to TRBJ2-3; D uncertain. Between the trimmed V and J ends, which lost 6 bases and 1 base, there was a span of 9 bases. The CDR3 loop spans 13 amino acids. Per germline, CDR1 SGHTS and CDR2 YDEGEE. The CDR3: CASIQYGTDTQYF. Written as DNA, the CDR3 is TGTGCCAGCATACAGTACGGCACAGATACGCAGTATTTT.

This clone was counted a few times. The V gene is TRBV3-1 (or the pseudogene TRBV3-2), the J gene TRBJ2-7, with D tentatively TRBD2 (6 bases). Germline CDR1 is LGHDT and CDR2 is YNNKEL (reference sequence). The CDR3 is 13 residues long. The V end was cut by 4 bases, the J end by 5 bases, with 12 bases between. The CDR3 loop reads CASSLGGTDEQYF. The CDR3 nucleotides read TGTGCCAGCAGCCTCGGGGGAACCGACGAGCAGTACTTC.

Here the CDR3 reads CASSLAAGRGYTF. The CDR3 nucleotides read TGTGCCAGCAGCTTGGCGGCGGGGCGCGGCTACACCTTC. V gene TRBV5-4 combines with J gene TRBJ1-2; maybe TRBD1 (5 bases). Germline CDR1 is SGHNT and CDR2 is YYREEE (reference sequence). CDR3 size: 13 residues. Between the trimmed V and J ends, which lost 0 bases and 8 bases, there was a span of 11 bases. Full variable domain (rest looked up from reference TRBV5-4 and TRBJ1-2): ETGVTQSPTHLIKTRGQQVTLRCSSQSGHNTVSWYQQALGQGPQFIFQYYREEENGRGNFPPRFSGLQFPNYSSELNVNALELDDSALYLCASSLAAGRGYTFGSGTRLTVV.

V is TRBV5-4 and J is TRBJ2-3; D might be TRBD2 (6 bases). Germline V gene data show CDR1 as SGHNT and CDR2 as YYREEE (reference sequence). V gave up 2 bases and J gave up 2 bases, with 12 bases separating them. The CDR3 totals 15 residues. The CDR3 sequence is CASSFRDSNTDTQYF. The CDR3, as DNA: TGTGCCAGCAGCTTCCGGGACTCTAACACAGATACGCAGTATTTT.

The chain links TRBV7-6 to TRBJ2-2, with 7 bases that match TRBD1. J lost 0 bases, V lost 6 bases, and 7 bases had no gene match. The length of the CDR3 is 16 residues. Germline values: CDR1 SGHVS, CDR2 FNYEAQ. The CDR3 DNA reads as TGTGCCAGCAGAAAATCCGGGACAGCGAACACCGGGGAGCTGTTTTTT. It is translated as CASRKSGTANTGELFF.

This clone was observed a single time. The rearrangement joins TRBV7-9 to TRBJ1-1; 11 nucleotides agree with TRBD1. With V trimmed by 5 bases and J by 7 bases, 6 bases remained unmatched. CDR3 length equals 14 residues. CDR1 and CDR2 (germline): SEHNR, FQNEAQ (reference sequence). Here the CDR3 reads CASSPGQGVNEAFF. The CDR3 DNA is TGTGCCAGCAGCCCGGGACAGGGGGTTAATGAAGCTTTCTTT.

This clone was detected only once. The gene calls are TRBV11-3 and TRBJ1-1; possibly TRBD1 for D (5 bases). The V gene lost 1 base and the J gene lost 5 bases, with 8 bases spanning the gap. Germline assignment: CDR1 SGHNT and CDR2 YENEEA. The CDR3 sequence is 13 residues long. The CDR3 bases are TGTGCCAGCAGCTTAGGGGGGGTTACTGAAGCTTTCTTT. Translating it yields CASSLGGVTEAFF.

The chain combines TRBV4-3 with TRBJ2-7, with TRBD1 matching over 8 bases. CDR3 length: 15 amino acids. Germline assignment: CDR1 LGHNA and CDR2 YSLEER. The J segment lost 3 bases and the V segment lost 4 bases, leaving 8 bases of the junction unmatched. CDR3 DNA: TGCGCCAGCAGCCGGACGACAGGGGACCTCTACGAGCAGTACTTC. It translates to CASSRTTGDLYEQYF.

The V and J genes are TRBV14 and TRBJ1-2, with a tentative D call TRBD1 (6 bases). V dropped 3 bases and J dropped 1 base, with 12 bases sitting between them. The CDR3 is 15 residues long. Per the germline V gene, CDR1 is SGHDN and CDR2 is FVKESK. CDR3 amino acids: CASSHTDRYNYGYTF. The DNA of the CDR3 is TGTGCCAGCAGCCACACGGACAGATATAACTATGGCTACACCTTC.

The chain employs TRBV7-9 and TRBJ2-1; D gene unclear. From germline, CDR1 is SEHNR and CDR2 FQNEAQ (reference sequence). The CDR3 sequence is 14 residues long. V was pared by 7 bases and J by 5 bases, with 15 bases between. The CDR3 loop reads CASTVVRQDNEQFF. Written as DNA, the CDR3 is TGTGCCAGCACCGTAGTACGGCAGGACAATGAGCAGTTCTTC.